Below are 29 T cell receptor beta chains sequenced from a single sample in a study of T cell clones after liver transplantation. TCRdb's copy holds only in-frame clones and misses some; the assay was immunoSEQ multiplex PCR. The repertoire has 15,000 or so clones, approximately 81% of them found once; the top ten carry 28%. The material was CD8+ T cells from blood, obtained around 44 months after liver transplant. The source is a human patient who received a liver transplant. Part of the T cell pool may stem from the graft donor.

The CDR3 nucleotides read TGTGCCACCAGCAGAGATCGTGGGTCCGGGGGAAACATTCAGTACTTC. Amino acid sequence: CATSRDRGSGGNIQYF. V and J are TRBV15 and TRBJ2-4, with D possibly TRBD2 on 6 matching bases. The CDR3 totals 16 residues. Germline CDR1 is LNHNV and CDR2 is YYDKDF (reference sequence). Trimming left V 0 bases short and J 6 bases short, with 15 bases between.

The genes are TRBV18 and TRBJ2-2; no clear D gene. Deletions cut 1 base from V and 1 base from J, with 1 base between. This CDR3 region has 13 residues. Germline V gene data show CDR1 as KGHSH and CDR2 as LQKENI. CDR3 sequence: CASSPQNTGELFF. As DNA, the CDR3 is TGTGCCAGCTCACCACAGAACACCGGGGAGCTGTTTTTT.

This rearrangement joins TRBV5-5 to TRBJ2-1; maybe TRBD2 (5 bases). The CDR3 covers 15 residues. V lost 0 bases and J lost 8, with 15 bases in between. The germline gives CDR1 SGHKS, CDR2 YYEKEE (reference sequence). The CDR3 sequence: CASSLATLAGDEQFF. CDR3 DNA: TGTGCCAGCAGCTTGGCCACTCTAGCAGGCGATGAGCAGTTCTTC.

By its share, this clone is medium-sized. This sequence joins TRBV16 and TRBJ1-2; 11 nucleotides line up with TRBD1. The CDR3 is 14 amino acids. Germline CDR1 and CDR2: KGHSY and FQNENV. With V trimmed by 4 bases and J by 7 bases, 5 bases remained unmatched. DNA of the CDR3: TGTGCCAGCAGCCTCGGACAGGGGGCTAGTGGCTACACCTTC. Amino acid sequence: CASSLGQGASGYTF.

The rearrangement joins TRBV4-1 to TRBJ1-4; the D gene is possibly TRBD1 (5 bases). CDR1 and CDR2 (germline): MGHRA, YSYEKL. V lost 1 base, J lost 3 bases, and 12 bases lay in between. The CDR3 is made up of 16 amino acids. The CDR3 nucleotides read TGCGCCAGCAGCCAAGTCCTCGGGGGTCCTAATGAAAAACTGTTTTTT. Translated, it gives CASSQVLGGPNEKLFF.

This clone qualifies as large. V is TRBV2 and J is TRBJ1-2; D is undetermined. Germline CDR1 reads SNHLY; CDR2 reads FYNNEI. The CDR3 length is 13 residues. V lost 7 bases and J 7 bases, leaving 16 bases between the germline ends. This CDR3 is CASNPGVTFGYTF. In DNA form, the CDR3 reads TGTGCCAGCAACCCCGGGGTTACCTTTGGCTACACCTTC.

This chain uses TRBV18 with TRBJ2-3, with 9 bases matching TRBD1. The CDR3 runs to 13 residues. Germline V gene data show CDR1 as KGHSH and CDR2 as LQKENI. V lost 6 bases, J lost 13 bases, and 11 bases stayed unmatched. The CDR3 DNA is TGTGCCAGCTCGGGGACAGGGTCCGAAGGGAAGTATTTT. Protein product: CASSGTGSEGKYF.

Turning to this clone: An end of the junction differs from the germline gene, which may be a read error. CDR3 sequence reads: CASSLGAGLYF. CDR3 in DNA: TGTGCCAGCAGCTTGGGTGCCGGGCTCTACTTC. V gene TRBV5-6 combines with J gene TRBJ1-2; D ambiguous. This CDR3 is 11 amino acids long. The germline V gene has CDR1 SGHDT and CDR2 YYEEEE.

The CDR3, as DNA: TGTGCCAGTAGTATAACAACGACTGGGGAGCTGTTTTTT. Translation gives CASSITTTGELFF. The chain recombines TRBV19 with TRBJ2-2; D unclear. Germline V gives CDR1 LNHDA, CDR2 SQIVND (reference sequence). The ends were cut back, 2 bases at V and 8 bases at J, with 9 bases in the middle. The CDR3 spans 13 residues. The variable domain in full, completed from reference TRBV19 and TRBJ2-2, reads DGGITQSPKYLFRKEGQNVTLSCEQNLNHDAMYWYRQDPGQGLRLIYYSQIVNDFQKGDIAEGYSVSREKKESFPLTVTSAQKNPTAFYLCASSITTTGELFFGEGSRLTVL.

The V and J genes are TRBV30 and TRBJ2-7, with TRBD1 matching 9 bases. V shed 1 base, J shed 3 bases, and the junction held 7 bases outside the gene matches. The germline V gene encodes CDR1 GTSNPN and CDR2 SVGIG (reference sequence). The CDR3 covers 15 residues. The CDR3 protein is CAWSEGTGSSYEQYF. Written as DNA, the CDR3 is TGTGCCTGGAGTGAAGGGACAGGGAGTAGCTACGAGCAGTACTTC.

The chain joins TRBV11-2 to TRBJ2-3, with a possible D match to TRBD2 (7 bases). Trimming took off 1 base at V and 2 bases at J, with 10 bases between the two ends. Germline V gene lookup returns CDR1 SGHAT and CDR2 FQNNGV. This CDR3 is built from 15 residues. CDR3 DNA: TGTGCCAGCAGCTTAGGGGGGGGCCCCACAGATACGCAGTATTTT. It is translated as CASSLGGGPTDTQYF.

The J gene is TRBJ2-7, the V gene TRBV27; TRBD1 or TRBD2 may be the D gene (5 bases each). V was trimmed by 5 bases and J by 0 bases, leaving 14 bases between them. CDR1 is MNHEY and CDR2 is SMNVEV in the germline V gene (reference sequence). This CDR3 comprises 15 residues. The CDR3 reads CASSVTGRRSYEQYF. In DNA, the CDR3 is TGTGCCAGCAGTGTGACGGGACGTCGCTCCTACGAGCAGTACTTC.

The rearrangement links TRBV11-2 to TRBJ2-3; 9 bases align to TRBD2. V shed 5 bases, J shed 2 bases, and the junction held 5 bases outside the gene matches. Germline lookup yields CDR1 SGHAT and CDR2 FQNNGV. This CDR3 comprises 15 residues. For the CDR3, the DNA is TGTGCCAGCAGCAGTCTAGCGGGACTCACAGATACGCAGTATTTT. It yields the protein CASSSLAGLTDTQYF.

The chain joins TRBV7-7 to TRBJ2-5; a possible D gene is TRBD2 (7 bases). Germline V lookup: CDR1 SSHAT, CDR2 FNYEAQ (reference sequence). This CDR3 is 18 amino acids long. Trimming stripped 4 bases from V and 2 bases from J, with 23 bases between. CDR3 sequence (DNA): TGTGCCAGCAGCTCCGGGACACAAATGGGACTACCTCAAGAGACCCAGTACTTC. Translated, it gives CASSSGTQMGLPQETQYF. The variable domain in full, completed from reference TRBV7-7 and TRBJ2-5, reads GAGVSQSPRYKVTKRGQDVTLRCDPISSHATLYWYQQALGQGPEFLTYFNYEAQPDKSGLPSDRFSAERPEGSISTLTIQRTEQRDSAMYRCASSSGTQMGLPQETQYFGPGTRLLVL.

This clone was detected once. The same CDR3 can be traced to other DNA sequences in this sample. The J gene is TRBJ1-1, the V gene TRBV18; D is unresolved. CDR3 length: 12 residues. Germline V gives CDR1 KGHSH, CDR2 LQKENI. V gave up 2 bases and J gave up 1 base, with 2 bases separating them. The CDR3 is CASSPGNTEAFF. The DNA of the CDR3 is TGTGCCAGCTCACCAGGGAACACTGAAGCTTTCTTT. Together with reference TRBV18 and TRBJ1-1, the CDR3 gives the full variable domain: NAGVMQNPRHLVRRRGQEARLRCSPMKGHSHVYWYRQLPEEGLKFMVYLQKENIIDESGMPKERFSAEFPKEGPSILRIQQVVRGDSAAYFCASSPGNTEAFFGQGTRLTVV.

This rearrangement joins TRBV5-1 to TRBJ2-1; D is ambiguous. Germline assignment: CDR1 SGHRS and CDR2 YFSETQ. With 5 bases removed from V and 7 bases from J, the gap between germline ends came to 10 bases. This CDR3 spans 12 amino acids. The CDR3, as DNA: TGCGCCAGCAGTTCCCCCCCAAATGAGCAGTTCTTC. As protein: CASSSPPNEQFF.

The chain recombines TRBV27 with TRBJ1-5, with D tentatively TRBD1 (5 bases). The CDR3 is made up of 15 amino acids. With 1 base removed from V and 3 bases from J, the gap between germline ends came to 10 bases. Per the germline V gene, CDR1 is MNHEY and CDR2 is SMNVEV (reference sequence). The CDR3 bases are TGTGCCAGCAGTTTATACGTGGGGGACAATCAGCCCCAGCATTTT. It is translated as CASSLYVGDNQPQHF.

The chain carries TRBV2 and TRBJ2-1, with TRBD2 identical over 8 bases. Germline V CDR1 and CDR2: SNHLY, FYNNEI. The CDR3 runs 17 residues. V lost 2 bases and J lost 8; bases outside the gene matches: 14. The CDR3 coding sequence is TGTGCCAGCAGTGAATTCCTAAGCGGGAGTATTGGAGATGAGCAGTTCTTC. It is translated as CASSEFLSGSIGDEQFF.

The chain recombines TRBV5-4 with TRBJ2-7; D may be TRBD2 (5 bases). Germline lookup yields CDR1 SGHNT and CDR2 YYREEE (reference sequence). The V end lost 1 base, the J end lost 2 bases, and 10 bases lay between the germline ends. The CDR3 consists of 14 residues. The CDR3 sequence is CASSLNLAPYEQYF. The CDR3 nucleotides are TGTGCCAGCAGCTTGAATCTAGCCCCCTACGAGCAGTACTTC.

V and J are TRBV7-9 and TRBJ2-3, with 7 bases fitting TRBD2. CDR3 length: 15 amino acids. Germline assignment: CDR1 SEHNR and CDR2 FQNEAQ (reference sequence). Trimming took 4 bases from V and 3 from J; bases not matched to a gene: 7. CDR3 region: CASSSRLAATDTQYF. The CDR3 bases are TGTGCCAGCAGCTCAAGACTAGCCGCGACAGATACGCAGTATTTT.

The chain employs TRBV5-4 and TRBJ2-3; maybe TRBD1 (6 bases). This CDR3 region has 15 residues. The V end lost 4 bases, the J end lost 3 bases, and 15 bases lay between the germline ends. CDR1 is SGHNT, CDR2 YYREEE, per germline (reference sequence). The CDR3 coding sequence is TGTGCCAGCAGCCGGGTGGGGGCTCGGACAGATACGCAGTATTTT. Translated, it gives CASSRVGARTDTQYF.

The chain couples TRBV4-1 to TRBJ2-7; D is unclear. The V and J ends lost 2 bases and 5 bases respectively, with 7 bases between them. This CDR3 is built from 12 residues. Germline CDR1 MGHRA, CDR2 YSYEKL. Here the CDR3 DNA reads TGCGCCAGCAGCCAAAGACGGAACGAGCAGTACTTC. The encoded protein is CASSQRRNEQYF.

J is TRBJ2-7 and V is TRBV27; TRBD1 or TRBD2 may be the D gene (6 bases each). The CDR3 consists of 13 residues. V shed 5 bases and J shed 3 bases, with 11 bases lying between them. From germline, CDR1 is MNHEY and CDR2 SMNVEV (reference sequence). CDR3 region: CASSPGAGYEQYF. CDR3 bases: TGTGCCAGCAGTCCGGGGGCGGGCTACGAGCAGTACTTC.

The gene calls are TRBV14 and TRBJ2-7, with D possibly being TRBD1 (6 bases). The CDR3 is 14 amino acids. Germline V gene lookup returns CDR1 SGHDN and CDR2 FVKESK. V dropped 2 bases and J dropped 2 bases, with 10 bases sitting between them. The CDR3 here is CASSQQQGAYEQYF. The CDR3 coding sequence is TGTGCCAGCAGCCAACAACAGGGAGCCTACGAGCAGTACTTC.

This clone came up a few times. V usage is TRBV6-1 and J usage is TRBJ2-7; weak D call: TRBD1 (5 bases). Germline V gene lookup returns CDR1 MNHNS and CDR2 SASEGT. The CDR3 length is 15 residues. Trimming took 6 bases from V and 3 from J, leaving 18 bases between them. The CDR3 protein is CASSLGRQGSYEQYF. CDR3 nucleotides: TGTGCCAGCAGCCTAGGGCGGCAGGGAAGCTACGAGCAGTACTTC.

This rearrangement joins TRBV7-9 to TRBJ1-2; TRBD1 agrees at 7 bases. Germline V lookup: CDR1 SEHNR, CDR2 FQNEAQ (reference sequence). CDR3 length equals 14 residues. J gave up 4 bases and V 5 bases, and 7 bases lay outside the gene matches. The CDR3 DNA is TGTGCCAGCAGCGGGACAGCCGACGGCTATGGCTACACCTTC. It is translated as CASSGTADGYGYTF. Full variable domain (missing parts from reference TRBV7-9 and TRBJ1-2): DTGVSQNPRHKITKRGQNVTFRCDPISEHNRLYWYRQTLGQGPEFLTYFQNEAQLEKSRLLSDRFSAERPKGSFSTLEIQRTEQGDSAMYLCASSGTADGYGYTFGSGTRLTVV.

The V and J genes are TRBV25-1 and TRBJ2-1; D may be TRBD2 (6 bases). Trimming removed 5 bases at V and 6 bases at J, with 14 bases between. Per the germline V gene, CDR1 is MGHDK and CDR2 is SYGVNS. The CDR3 runs to 14 residues. This CDR3 reads CASSIDGSGNEQFF. The CDR3 bases are TGTGCCAGCAGTATCGACGGGAGCGGCAATGAGCAGTTCTTC.

The J gene is TRBJ2-5, the V gene TRBV5-4; D perhaps matches TRBD2 (8 bases). V shed 3 bases and J shed 0 bases, with 15 bases lying between them. Germline V gives CDR1 SGHNT, CDR2 YYREEE (reference sequence). There are 16 residues in the CDR3. Here the CDR3 DNA reads TGTGCCAGCAGCTCCGCGGGGGGACAGAACCAAGAGACCCAGTACTTC. This translates into CASSSAGGQNQETQYF.

In DNA form, the CDR3 reads TGTGCCAGCAGGGGAACGAACACCGGGGAGCTGTTTTTT. This codes for CASRGTNTGELFF. The V gene is TRBV9, the J gene TRBJ2-2; D gene unclear. CDR3 size: 13 residues. Trimming cost V 5 bases and J 0 bases, with 5 bases left between them. Germline V gene data show CDR1 as SGDLS and CDR2 as YYNGEE. The full variable domain, in which reference TRBV9 and TRBJ2-2 provide the parts outside the CDR3, is DSGVTQTPKHLITATGQRVTLRCSPRSGDLSVYWYQQSLDQGLQFLIQYYNGEERAKGNILERFSAQQFPDLHSELNLSSLELGDSALYFCASRGTNTGELFFGEGSRLTVL.